A single sample gave rise to the 21 T cell receptor beta chains below, sequenced in a study of blood T cell repertoires in COVID-19. Assay: immunoSEQ multiplex PCR; the TCRdb copy retains only in-frame clones and omits some. The sample includes roughly 210,000 clones, more than 75% of them seen just once. Sequenced: PBMCs or T cells enriched from blood (not recorded which). These receptors originate from a man between 25 and 39 years old in a cohort exposed to, infected with or recovered from COVID-19 (not recorded which).

The chain uses TRBV29-1 and TRBJ1-2; possibly TRBD1 for D (6 bases). CDR3 size: 14 residues. V was pared by 0 bases and J by 5 bases, with 13 bases between. CDR1 SQVTM and CDR2 ANQGSEA come from the germline V gene. CDR3 loop: CSVEDRGTLYGYTF. CDR3 bases: TGCAGCGTTGAAGATCGAGGGACACTTTATGGCTACACCTTC.

The chain links TRBV19 to TRBJ1-5, with 8 bases identical to TRBD1. Germline V gives CDR1 LNHDA, CDR2 SQIVND (reference sequence). This CDR3 contains 16 residues. Trimming cost V 5 bases and J 0 bases; bases outside gene matches: 6. The CDR3 spells CASSDRQGASNQPQHF. The CDR3 bases are TGTGCCAGTAGTGATCGGCAGGGGGCTAGCAATCAGCCCCAGCATTTT.

The genes are TRBV19 and TRBJ1-1, with 7 bases lining up with TRBD1. Germline V gives CDR1 LNHDA, CDR2 SQIVND (reference sequence). The CDR3 contains 16 residues. V lost 6 bases to trimming and J lost 1 base; unmatched junction nucleotides: 11. This chain's CDR3 is CASSPLMGQSNTEAFF. CDR3 DNA: TGTGCCAGTAGCCCTCTAATGGGACAGTCGAACACTGAAGCTTTCTTT.

The chain has TRBV24-1 and TRBJ2-1, with 7 bases lining up with TRBD2. Germline-derived CDR1 and CDR2 are KGHDR and SFDVKD. This CDR3 comprises 17 residues. The V and J ends lost 3 bases and 0 bases, in that order; junction bases with no gene match: 7. For the CDR3, the DNA is TGTGCCACCAGTGATCCGAGAGCGGGACTCTCCTACAATGAGCAGTTCTTC. As protein: CATSDPRAGLSYNEQFF.

A few counts support this clone. J is TRBJ2-3 and V is TRBV4-3, with 10 bases aligning to TRBD2. The V gene's germline CDR1 is LGHNA and CDR2 YSLEER. This CDR3 is 17 amino acids long. The trim removed 0 bases at V and 0 bases at J, leaving 3 bases unmatched. CDR3 nucleotide sequence: TGCGCCAGCAGCCAAGAGAGCGGGAGGGTGAGCACAGATACGCAGTATTTT. Protein: CASSQESGRVSTDTQYF.

On this clone itself: The same CDR3 can be traced to other DNA sequences in this sample. The chain joins TRBV27 to TRBJ1-2; 7 bases match TRBD1. This CDR3 has 14 residues. Germline V gene data show CDR1 as MNHEY and CDR2 as SMNVEV (reference sequence). The V gene end was trimmed by 5 bases and the J gene end by 4 bases; junction bases not matched to a gene: 7. CDR3: CASSTRQGGYGYTF. CDR3 coding DNA: TGTGCCAGCAGTACCCGACAGGGAGGCTATGGCTACACCTTC.

The chain uses TRBV6-5 and TRBJ2-7, with D possibly matching TRBD2 (5 bases). This CDR3 has 14 amino acids. The germline CDR1 and CDR2 sequences are MNHEY and SVGAGI. Trimming removed 7 bases at V and 1 base at J, with 14 bases between. Here the CDR3 DNA reads TGTGCCAGCACATATAGCGACGGGTCCTACGAGCAGTACTTC. It is translated as CASTYSDGSYEQYF.

The chain carries TRBV3-1 (or the pseudogene TRBV3-2) and TRBJ1-2; weak D call: TRBD1 (5 bases). V was shortened by 4 bases and J by 5 bases, with 17 bases between the two germline ends. This CDR3 spans 15 amino acids. CDR1 and CDR2 from the germline V gene are LGHDT and YNNKEL (reference sequence). The DNA of the CDR3 is TGTGCCAGCAGCCGCTTCTGGGACTCGGGGTATGGCTACACCTTC. This translates into CASSRFWDSGYGYTF.

The gene calls are TRBV19 and TRBJ2-3; TRBD2 aligns across 14 bases. Germline V gene data show CDR1 as LNHDA and CDR2 as SQIVND (reference sequence). V lost 4 bases to trimming and J lost 4 bases; unmatched junction nucleotides: 7. This CDR3 has 17 amino acids. CDR3 DNA sequence: TGTGCCAGTAGTACTAGACTAGCGGGAGGGCCGGCAGATACGCAGTATTTT. It specifies CASSTRLAGGPADTQYF.

This chain uses TRBV27 with TRBJ1-5; 8 bases line up with TRBD1. CDR1 and CDR2 from the germline V gene are MNHEY and SMNVEV (reference sequence). The CDR3 sequence is 15 residues long. With V trimmed by 4 bases and J by 6 bases, 8 bases remained unmatched. CDR3 nucleotide sequence: TGTGCCAGCAGTTCCCAGGGGGCGCGTAGTCAGCCCCAGCATTTT. Protein product: CASSSQGARSQPQHF.

The chain has TRBV9 and TRBJ2-2; TRBD1 matches at 10 bases. This CDR3 region has 15 residues. Germline CDR1 SGDLS, CDR2 YYNGEE. Trimming removed 5 bases from V and 0 bases from J; junction bases left unmatched: 1. CDR3 DNA: TGTGCCAGCAGGGGACAGGGGACGAACACCGGGGAGCTGTTTTTT. Translating it yields CASRGQGTNTGELFF. The whole variable domain, remainder taken from reference TRBV9 and TRBJ2-2, is DSGVTQTPKHLITATGQRVTLRCSPRSGDLSVYWYQQSLDQGLQFLIQYYNGEERAKGNILERFSAQQFPDLHSELNLSSLELGDSALYFCASRGQGTNTGELFFGEGSRLTVL.

The chain uses TRBV11-2 and TRBJ1-1, with 7 bases lining up with TRBD1. Germline loops: CDR1 SGHAT, CDR2 FQNNGV. The CDR3 has 14 residues. The J segment lost 8 bases and the V segment lost 4 bases, leaving 10 bases of the junction unmatched. The CDR3 DNA reads TGTGCCAGCAGCTCAAACCGGGGACAGCAAGAAGCTTTCTTT. Its protein is CASSSNRGQQEAFF.

This chain links TRBV11-2 with TRBJ2-5; 8 positions match TRBD1. The CDR3 consists of 15 residues. Germline trimming cut 4 bases from V and 5 bases from J; bases unmatched to any gene: 9. Per germline, CDR1 SGHAT and CDR2 FQNNGV. The CDR3, as DNA: TGTGCCAGCAGCTACGCCGGACAGGGCATGGAGACCCAGTACTTC. The encoded protein is CASSYAGQGMETQYF.

This clone was seen only once. As DNA, the CDR3 is TGTGCCAGCAGCTCAACCCTAGAGCAGTACTTC. The encoded protein is CASSSTLEQYF. This chain joins TRBV11-2 and TRBJ2-7, with D uncertain. Trimming stripped 4 bases from V and 7 bases from J, with 8 bases between. CDR3 length equals 11 residues. Germline CDR1 SGHAT, CDR2 FQNNGV. The full variable domain, completed using reference TRBV11-2 and TRBJ2-7, is EAGVAQSPRYKIIEKRQSVAFWCNPISGHATLYWYQQILGQGPKLLIQFQNNGVVDDSQLPKDRFSAERLKGVDSTLKIQPAKLEDSAVYLCASSSTLEQYFGPGTRLTVT.

This clone occurred once. The chain links TRBV19 to TRBJ1-2, with TRBD1 matching over 9 bases. The CDR3 length is 15 residues. Unmatched junction bases numbered 11, after V lost 5 bases and J lost 7 bases. Germline-derived CDR1 and CDR2 are LNHDA and SQIVND (reference sequence). CDR3 in DNA: TGTGCCAGTAGTTCCAGCCACAGGGGGCCCGGTGGCTACACCTTC. As protein: CASSSSHRGPGGYTF.

The chain carries TRBV28 and TRBJ1-2; D possibly corresponds to TRBD1 (5 bases). The CDR3 sequence is 13 residues long. Trimming shortened V by 8 bases and J by 4 bases, and 14 bases separated the two germline ends. Germline lookup yields CDR1 MDHEN and CDR2 SYDVKM. The CDR3 DNA reads as TGTGCCAGCTGCACACAGGCCCCCTATGGCTACACCTTC. Translating it yields CASCTQAPYGYTF.

The V gene is TRBV4-1, the J gene TRBJ2-5; D is unclear. CDR3 size: 14 residues. With 0 bases removed from V and 5 bases from J, the gap between germline ends came to 10 bases. Germline loops: CDR1 MGHRA, CDR2 YSYEKL. Here the CDR3 reads CASSQERATETQYF. The CDR3 DNA reads TGCGCCAGCAGCCAAGAAAGAGCGACGGAGACCCAGTACTTC.

This chain connects TRBV18 to TRBJ2-5; D gene unclear. The length of the CDR3 is 13 residues. CDR1 KGHSH and CDR2 LQKENI come from the germline V gene. Trimming shortened V by 2 bases and J by 6 bases, and 10 bases separated the two germline ends. CDR3 coding DNA: TGTGCCAGCTCACCAGGAAGCGTTAAGACCCAGTACTTC. Protein: CASSPGSVKTQYF. Full variable domain (rest looked up from reference TRBV18 and TRBJ2-5): NAGVMQNPRHLVRRRGQEARLRCSPMKGHSHVYWYRQLPEEGLKFMVYLQKENIIDESGMPKERFSAEFPKEGPSILRIQQVVRGDSAAYFCASSPGSVKTQYFGPGTRLLVL.

The J gene is TRBJ2-2, the V gene TRBV15; the match to TRBD1 covers 9 bases. The CDR3 runs 18 residues. V lost 5 bases, J lost 6 bases, and 16 bases stayed unmatched. The germline V gene encodes CDR1 LNHNV and CDR2 YYDKDF (reference sequence). The CDR3 region has the DNA TGTGCCACCAGCGGGGACTGGACAGGGGAGGCCCTAGCCGGGGAGCTGTTTTTT. Translated, it gives CATSGDWTGEALAGELFF.

This clone was found once. The chain employs TRBV4-1 and TRBJ2-7, with 10 bases identical to TRBD1. Trimming took 5 bases from V and 3 from J; bases not matched to a gene: 7. CDR1 is MGHRA, CDR2 YSYEKL, per germline. The CDR3 is made up of 15 amino acids. CDR3 in DNA: TGCGCCAGCAGCACCAGGGACAGGGGTGACTACGAGCAGTACTTC. It is translated as CASSTRDRGDYEQYF.

The rearrangement joins TRBV4-1 to TRBJ2-3, with D uncertain. The V gene lost 0 bases and the J gene lost 4 bases, with 8 bases spanning the gap. CDR1 and CDR2 (germline): MGHRA, YSYEKL. The CDR3 contains 14 residues. The CDR3 reads CASSQDNGADTQYF. The CDR3 coding sequence is TGCGCCAGCAGCCAAGATAACGGTGCAGATACGCAGTATTTT.